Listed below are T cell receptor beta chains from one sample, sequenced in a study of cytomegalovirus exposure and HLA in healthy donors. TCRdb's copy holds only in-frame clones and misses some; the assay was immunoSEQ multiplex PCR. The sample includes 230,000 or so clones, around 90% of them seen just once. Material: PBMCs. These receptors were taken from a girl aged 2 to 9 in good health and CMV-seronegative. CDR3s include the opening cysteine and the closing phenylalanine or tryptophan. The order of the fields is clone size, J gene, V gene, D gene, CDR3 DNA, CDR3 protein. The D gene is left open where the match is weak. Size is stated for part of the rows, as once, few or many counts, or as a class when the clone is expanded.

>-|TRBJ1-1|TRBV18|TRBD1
TGTGCCAGCTCACCACCGCAGGGGACAGGGGGCTGGTACACTGAAGCTTTCTTT
CASSPPQGTGGWYTEAFF
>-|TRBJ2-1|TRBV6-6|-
TGTGCCAGCAGTACGGGAAATGAGCAGTTCTTC
CASSTGNEQFF
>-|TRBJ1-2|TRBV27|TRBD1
TGTGCCAGCAGTCCCCCGGGACAGCCCTATGGCTACACCTTC
CASSPPGQPYGYTF
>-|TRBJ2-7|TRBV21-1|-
TGTGCCAGCAGCAAAGGCAAATTTGAGGGACAGGGGACCTACGAGCAGTACTTC
CASSKGKFEGQGTYEQYF
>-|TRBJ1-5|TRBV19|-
TGTGCCAGTAGTATGCGACAGAGCAATCAGCCCCAGCATTTT
CASSMRQSNQPQHF
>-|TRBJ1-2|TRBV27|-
TGTGCCAGCAGTCGGAGGACGGGTGGCTACACCTTC
CASSRRTGGYTF
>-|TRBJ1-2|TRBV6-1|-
TGTGCCAGCAGTGAAGAGTCAGGGTTGTTCCTATTAAGAGGCTACACCTTC
CASSEESGLFLLRGYTF
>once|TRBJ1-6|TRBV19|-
TGTGCCAGTAGTATTTGGGGCAGGTATTCACCCCTCCACTTT
CASSIWGRYSPLHF
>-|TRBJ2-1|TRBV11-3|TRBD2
TGTGCCAGCAGCTTAACCCCCGGGGGGGGTGAGCAGTTCTTC
CASSLTPGGGEQFF
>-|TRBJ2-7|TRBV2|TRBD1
TGTGCCTGGGGACAGCGGCTGTTAGACGAGCAGTACTTC
CAWGQRLLDEQYF
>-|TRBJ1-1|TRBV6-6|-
TGTGCCAGCAGTTACTTCCGAGGAGACACTGAAGCTTTCTTT
CASSYFRGDTEAFF
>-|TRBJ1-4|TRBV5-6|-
TGTGCCAGCAGCGGGGCGGGATTTGGTAAAAAACTGTTTTTT
CASSGAGFGKKLFF
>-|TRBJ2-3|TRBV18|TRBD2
TGTGCCAGCTCACCACTCCCTAGCGGGGGTATCACAGATACGCAGTATTTT
CASSPLPSGGITDTQYF
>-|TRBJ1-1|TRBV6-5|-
TGTGCCAGCAGTTACGGTCAGGGATTTGGGACTGAAGCTTTCTTT
CASSYGQGFGTEAFF
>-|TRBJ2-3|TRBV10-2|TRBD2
TGCGCCAGCAGGATAGCGGGAGTAGATACGCAGTATTTT
CASRIAGVDTQYF